The next 12 T cell receptor beta chains were all read from a single sample in a study of T cells after yellow fever vaccination. TCRdb re-analysed the 5' RACE reads in MiXCR, keeping a single row per CDR3 protein. The table has around 110,000 distinct CDR3 sequences, 6.5% to 9% seen once. The sequenced sample was CD8+ T cells sorted from PBMCs, obtained 45 days after the yellow fever booster vaccination. The receptors were sampled from a man aged 25-45 years who received the YFV17D yellow fever vaccine.

This clonotype was found many times. CDR3 sequence: CASSVSDSYEQYF. In nucleotides, the CDR3 is TGTGCCAGCAGTGTGTCAGACTCCTACGAGCAGTACTTC. This chain links TRBV6-1 with TRBJ2-7; D unresolved. Germline V lookup: CDR1 MNHNS, CDR2 SASEGT. CDR3 length: 13 residues. The V end was cut by 4 bases, the J end by 0 bases, with 7 bases between.

This clonotype appeared many times. The V gene is TRBV5-1, the J gene TRBJ2-7, with 10 bases matching TRBD1. The CDR3 has 15 residues. CDR1 and CDR2 from the germline V gene are SGHRS and YFSETQ. Germline trimming cut 3 bases from V and 8 bases from J; bases unmatched to any gene: 11. CDR3 DNA sequence: TGCGCCAGCAGCTCTCCGGGACAGGGGCCAGCGCAGCAGTACTTC. This gives the protein CASSSPGQGPAQQYF.

This clonotype was recorded at least ten times. This chain joins TRBV13 and TRBJ2-1, with TRBD2 matching over 8 bases. Germline V gives CDR1 PRHDT, CDR2 FYEKMQ (reference sequence). V gave up 5 bases and J gave up 0 bases; unmatched junction bases: 15. CDR3 size: 19 residues. The CDR3: CASSTLAREDPNSYNEQFF. CDR3 in DNA: TGTGCCAGCAGCACACTAGCGCGGGAGGATCCGAACTCCTACAATGAGCAGTTCTTC.

In this sample, this clonotype turned up a few times. V and J are TRBV9 and TRBJ2-7, with 9 positions matching TRBD1. Trimming took 4 bases from V and 6 from J; bases not matched to a gene: 11. This CDR3 region has 15 residues. The germline CDR1 and CDR2 sequences are SGDLS and YYNGEE. CDR3 bases: TGTGCCAGCAGCATCACAGGGGGCCTTCTTGCCGAGCAGTACTTC. This translates into CASSITGGLLAEQYF.

The sample holds a few counts of this clonotype. A much larger clone is a single base away; this may be a read error. The chain links TRBV29-1 to TRBJ2-7; TRBD2 agrees at 7 bases. Germline CDR1 and CDR2: SQVTM and ANQGSEA. The ends lost 6 bases at V and 0 bases at J; junction bases unmatched: 11. This CDR3 region has 15 residues. The CDR3 DNA sequence: TGCAGCGTGCCCCTGACTAGCCAGAGCTCCTACGAGCAGTACTTC. This codes for CSVPLTSQSSYEQYF.

This clonotype has a count of ten or more. This chain joins TRBV11-2 and TRBJ2-2, with D maybe TRBD2 (5 bases). Germline CDR1 SGHAT, CDR2 FQNNGV. The CDR3 runs to 14 residues. V was cut by 8 bases and J by 5 bases, with 15 bases left in between. The CDR3 DNA follows: TGTGCCAGCGGAGGCGCCGTCGGGACCGGGGAGCTGTTTTTT. It encodes CASGGAVGTGELFF.

The chain carries TRBV2 and TRBJ2-1, with D possibly being TRBD1 or TRBD2 (5 bases each). The V and J ends lost 8 bases and 7 bases respectively, with 24 bases between them. Germline values: CDR1 SNHLY, CDR2 FYNNEI. The CDR3 runs to 16 residues. The chain's CDR3 is CASLTAGARKVNEQFF. The CDR3, as DNA: TGTGCCAGCCTAACGGCCGGGGCCCGAAAGGTGAATGAGCAGTTCTTC.

This clonotype was found a few times. The rearrangement joins TRBV4-1 to TRBJ1-5, with D uncertain. Trimming shortened V by 2 bases and J by 4 bases, and 18 bases separated the two germline ends. This CDR3 has 17 residues. Per germline, CDR1 MGHRA and CDR2 YSYEKL. The CDR3 here is CASSQRVSSGGNQPQHF. In DNA, the CDR3 is TGCGCCAGCAGCCAAAGGGTCTCTTCAGGAGGGAATCAGCCCCAGCATTTT.

This clonotype was recorded at least ten times. This rearrangement joins TRBV4-3 to TRBJ2-5; 15 nucleotides align to TRBD2. The germline CDR1 and CDR2 sequences are LGHNA and YSLEER. The CDR3 consists of 17 residues. Germline trimming cut 3 bases from V and 0 bases from J; bases unmatched to any gene: 2. The CDR3 region is CASSQGLAGGNQETQYF. The CDR3 nucleotides are TGCGCCAGCAGCCAGGGACTAGCGGGAGGAAACCAAGAGACCCAGTACTTC.

This clonotype was detected many times. The gene calls are TRBV7-2 and TRBJ2-1; possibly TRBD1 for D (6 bases). The V end lost 4 bases, the J end lost 4 bases, and 11 bases lay between the germline ends. The CDR3 runs to 14 residues. The germline V gene has CDR1 SGHTA and CDR2 FQGNSA. The CDR3 nucleotides are TGTGCCAGCAGCTCACCCACAGGGTACAATGAGCAGTTCTTC. Encoded protein: CASSSPTGYNEQFF.

This clonotype was counted at least ten times. V is TRBV5-6 and J is TRBJ2-3; TRBD2 might be the D (5 bases). Germline CDR1 reads SGHDT; CDR2 reads YYEEEE. V was cut by 3 bases and J by 3 bases, with 14 bases left in between. There are 15 residues in the CDR3. In nucleotides, the CDR3 is TGTGCCAGCAGCTCCGAGGGAGTCGCGACAGATACGCAGTATTTT. It yields the protein CASSSEGVATDTQYF.

This clonotype was detected a few times. This sequence joins TRBV2 and TRBJ2-7, with D perhaps matching TRBD2 (6 bases). V was pared by 4 bases and J by 6 bases, with 10 bases between. Germline CDR1 SNHLY, CDR2 FYNNEI. This CDR3 has 12 residues. The chain's CDR3 is CASSGGESEQYF. In DNA, the CDR3 is TGTGCCAGCAGTGGGGGGGAGAGCGAGCAGTACTTC.